This paragraph reports one TCR beta chain. What it binds is unknown. This CDR3 is 14 amino acids long. Trimming stripped 5 bases from V and 2 bases from J, with 11 bases between. The germline CDR1 and CDR2 sequences are SEHNR and FQNEAQ (reference sequence). These data come from a study of CD8+CD57+ T cells in acquired aplastic anemia. Study-level background: Sorted cells (CD4+ and CD8+) yielded DNA amounts that averaged approximately 3.1 ug.

Both TCR beta VDJ combination and CDR3 sequence profiling were carried out. Genomic DNA was the template for this profiling. Each CDR3 protein is one row after TCRdb ran MiXCR on the reads. The sample gives 150,000 to 200,000 distinct CDR3 sequences, 64% of which show up once; 40% to 55% is in the top ten. Whole-study findings and limits: With respect to CD8+ Simpson's diversity, patients and controls did not differ significantly. Patients shared some 30 CD8+ CDR3 sequences with controls.

The sequencing sample was made of sorted CD4+, CD8+, or CD8+CD57+ T cells (not recorded which) from PBMCs. The J gene is TRBJ2-3, the V gene TRBV7-9, with TRBD2 as a possible D gene (7 bases). The source of this sequence is a human donor with severe aplastic anemia or a healthy control (not recorded which). The CDR3 reads CASSLRGATDTQYF. The CDR3 nucleotides are TGTGCCAGCAGCCTACGGGGGGCCACAGATACGCAGTATTTT. The full variable domain, with the rest looked up from reference TRBV7-9 and TRBJ2-3, is DTGVSQNPRHKITKRGQNVTFRCDPISEHNRLYWYRQTLGQGPEFLTYFQNEAQLEKSRLLSDRFSAERPKGSFSTLEIQRTEQGDSAMYLCASSLRGATDTQYFGPGTRLTVL.